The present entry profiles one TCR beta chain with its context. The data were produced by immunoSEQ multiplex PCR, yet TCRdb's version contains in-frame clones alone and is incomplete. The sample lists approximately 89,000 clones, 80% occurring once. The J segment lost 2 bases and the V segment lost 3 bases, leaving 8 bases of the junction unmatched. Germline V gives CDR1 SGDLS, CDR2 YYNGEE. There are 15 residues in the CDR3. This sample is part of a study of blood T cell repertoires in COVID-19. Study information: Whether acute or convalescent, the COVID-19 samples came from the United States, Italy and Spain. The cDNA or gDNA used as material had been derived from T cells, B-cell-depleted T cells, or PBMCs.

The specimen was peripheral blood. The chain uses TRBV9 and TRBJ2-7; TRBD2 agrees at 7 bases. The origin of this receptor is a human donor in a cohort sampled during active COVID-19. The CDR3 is CASSAFGTTPYEQYF. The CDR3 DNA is TGTGCCAGCAGCGCCTTCGGGACTACCCCCTACGAGCAGTACTTC.